This T cell receptor beta chain was retrieved from a study of OX40 agonist ivuxolimab in advanced cancers. Study at large: Patients were dosed with the agonistic anti-OX40 (CD134) antibody ivuxolimab. Averaging about 60 years in age, with a range of roughly 20 to 90, the cohort was 80% to 90% male. Melanoma, hepatocellular carcinoma, head and neck or renal cell cancer occurred in dose-escalation patients.

General observations from the study: CD4+ and CD8+ blood T cells expanded clonally by week 6 at 0.1 to 3.0 mg/kg.

Sequencing was performed with immunoSEQ multiplex PCR; in TCRdb, only in-frame clones are kept and a portion is missing. Of approximately 59,000 clones in the sample, approximately 80% were seen once. Details on this clone: Antigen unknown.

This CDR3 region has 16 residues. From germline, CDR1 is LNHDA and CDR2 SQIVND (reference sequence). After removal of 4 bases from V and 0 bases from J, the junction contained 6 bases not matched to a gene. The receptor was isolated from an adult with an advanced solid tumor such as melanoma, head and neck, liver or kidney cancer. Sample: CD4+ or CD8+ T cells sorted from blood, taken in a trial of the OX40 agonist ivuxolimab. The rearrangement joins TRBV19 to TRBJ2-1, with 7 bases lining up with TRBD1. DNA of the CDR3: TGTGCCAGTAGTACACCGGGACAGAGCTCCTACAATGAGCAGTTCTTC. Its translation: CASSTPGQSSYNEQFF. Based on the CDR3 plus reference TRBV19 and TRBJ2-1, the full variable domain is DGGITQSPKYLFRKEGQNVTLSCEQNLNHDAMYWYRQDPGQGLRLIYYSQIVNDFQKGDIAEGYSVSREKKESFPLTVTSAQKNPTAFYLCASSTPGQSSYNEQFFGPGTRLTVL.